These 19 T cell receptor beta chains share one sample of origin, sequenced in a study of blood T cell repertoires in COVID-19. The table came from immunoSEQ multiplex PCR; TCRdb's copy has only in-frame clones and leaves some out. Found here are under 300,000 clones, roughly 80% of them singletons; the top ten hold 5% to 7%. Sample: peripheral blood. The receptor set was obtained from a woman aged 55-70 years with active or convalescent COVID-19.

The chain links TRBV19 to TRBJ1-5; 8 bases match TRBD1. The V segment lost 5 bases and the J segment 6 bases; nucleotides outside the gene matches: 6. CDR1 is LNHDA and CDR2 is SQIVND in the germline V gene (reference sequence). CDR3 length equals 14 residues. DNA of the CDR3: TGTGCCAGTAGTCAGGGGGCCCTAGCTCAGCCCCAGCATTTT. Translated: CASSQGALAQPQHF.

The chain is built from TRBV5-4 and TRBJ1-1, with 9 bases lining up with TRBD1. J gave up 5 bases and V 5 bases, and 7 bases lay outside the gene matches. The CDR3 sequence is 14 residues long. Germline CDR1 is SGHNT and CDR2 is YYREEE (reference sequence). The CDR3 bases are TGTGCCAGCAGGAGATGGACAGGGGAGACTGAAGCTTTCTTT. Protein sequence: CASRRWTGETEAFF.

J is TRBJ1-5 and V is TRBV28, with a weak D call TRBD1 (6 bases). The CDR3 is 13 amino acids. Germline values: CDR1 MDHEN, CDR2 SYDVKM. The V and J ends lost 7 bases and 2 bases respectively, with 9 bases between them. The DNA for the CDR3 is TGTGCCAGCAAACAGGGTCGCAATCAGCCCCAGCATTTT. It is translated as CASKQGRNQPQHF.

The rearrangement links TRBV2 to TRBJ1-1; D is perhaps TRBD1 (5 bases). CDR3 size: 13 residues. Germline V gives CDR1 SNHLY, CDR2 FYNNEI. Trimming pared 8 bases from V and 0 bases from J, leaving 10 bases between. The CDR3 DNA sequence: TGTGCCAGCTTCAGGGTAATGAACACTGAAGCTTTCTTT. Translation: CASFRVMNTEAFF.

V usage is TRBV7-8 and J usage is TRBJ2-1; D is perhaps TRBD2 (6 bases). V was pared by 8 bases and J by 0 bases, with 11 bases between. This CDR3 region has 14 residues. Per germline, CDR1 SGHVS and CDR2 FQNEAQ. The CDR3 bases are TGTGCCAGCCTCACCGGGGGCTCCTACAATGAGCAGTTCTTC. It yields the protein CASLTGGSYNEQFF.

The chain couples TRBV30 to TRBJ2-7; D is undetermined. The germline V gene has CDR1 GTSNPN and CDR2 SVGIG (reference sequence). V lost 4 bases to trimming and J lost 3 bases, with 16 bases between them. The CDR3 totals 14 residues. This chain's CDR3 is CAWTPSPVGYEQYF. CDR3 coding DNA: TGTGCCTGGACCCCGTCCCCGGTCGGCTACGAGCAGTACTTC.

The gene calls are TRBV18 and TRBJ1-5, with D perhaps TRBD1 (6 bases). In germline, CDR1 is KGHSH, CDR2 LQKENI. V shed 3 bases and J shed 3 bases, with 12 bases lying between them. The CDR3 totals 15 residues. CDR3: CASSPTGSSNQPQHF. The CDR3 DNA is TGTGCCAGCTCACCCACAGGGAGCTCCAATCAGCCCCAGCATTTT.

The chain is built from TRBV19 and TRBJ2-2, with D possibly matching TRBD2 (5 bases). The CDR3 extends over 18 amino acids. Germline CDR1 reads LNHDA; CDR2 reads SQIVND (reference sequence). Trimming took off 5 bases at V and 3 bases at J, with 22 bases between the two ends. In nucleotides, the CDR3 is TGTGCCAGTAGTCGAGGGTTGGATCGGGCGGAAGACACCGGGGAGCTGTTTTTT. Translating gives CASSRGLDRAEDTGELFF.

J is TRBJ1-2 and V is TRBV7-2; 8 bases align to TRBD1. J lost 7 bases, V lost 5 bases, and 12 bases had no gene match. Germline CDR1 SGHTA, CDR2 FQGNSA. The CDR3 covers 15 residues. The CDR3 reads CASSLLRQGARGYTF. The CDR3, as DNA: TGTGCCAGCAGCCTGCTAAGGCAGGGGGCGCGTGGCTACACCTTC.

J is TRBJ2-7 and V is TRBV4-1, with D unresolved. This CDR3 contains 15 residues. The V end lost 3 bases, the J end lost 2 bases, and 14 bases lay between the germline ends. CDR1 MGHRA and CDR2 YSYEKL come from the germline V gene. The CDR3 reads CASSQTWASAYEQYV. The DNA of the CDR3 is TGCGCCAGCAGCCAGACCTGGGCCAGTGCCTACGAGCAGTACGTC.

The chain has TRBV10-3 and TRBJ2-3, with TRBD2 matching 9 bases. Germline CDR1 ENHRY, CDR2 SYGVKD. V lost 7 bases, J lost 11 bases, and 13 bases stayed unmatched. The CDR3 has 14 residues. CDR3 nucleotide sequence: TGTGCCATCAAAGGGGCTAGCGGGACGCTAGTGCAGTATTTT. This translates into CAIKGASGTLVQYF.

The rearrangement links TRBV6-5 to TRBJ2-2, with 7 bases fitting TRBD1. In germline, CDR1 is MNHEY, CDR2 SVGAGI. The CDR3 has 14 amino acids. Trimming took 5 bases from V and 3 from J; bases not matched to a gene: 3. The CDR3 loop reads CASSRGQYTGELFF. The CDR3 nucleotides are TGTGCCAGCAGTAGGGGACAGTACACCGGGGAGCTGTTTTTT.

CDR3 bases: TGTGCCAGCAGTCACAGGGACAGGGAAGAGGGGGAAAAACTGTTTTTT. Amino acids: CASSHRDREEGEKLFF. The rearrangement links TRBV28 to TRBJ1-4, with 9 bases matching TRBD1. The V gene end was trimmed by 5 bases and the J gene end by 8 bases; junction bases not matched to a gene: 12. The CDR3 length is 16 residues. Looked up from germline, CDR1 is MDHEN and CDR2 is SYDVKM. Using reference TRBV28 and TRBJ1-4 for the parts outside the CDR3, the full variable domain is DVKVTQSSRYLVKRTGEKVFLECVQDMDHENMFWYRQDPGLGLRLIYFSYDVKMKEKGDIPEGYSVSREKKERFSLILESASTNQTSMYLCASSHRDREEGEKLFFGSGTQLSVL.

In DNA, the CDR3 is TGTGCCAGCAGCGGGACGGGACTGAAGGTCGAAAAACTGTTTTTT. Encoded protein: CASSGTGLKVEKLFF. The rearrangement links TRBV7-9 to TRBJ1-4; maybe TRBD1 (5 bases). V dropped 5 bases and J dropped 8 bases, with 18 bases sitting between them. The CDR3 is 15 amino acids. The V gene's germline CDR1 is SEHNR and CDR2 FQNEAQ (reference sequence). Full variable domain (missing parts from reference TRBV7-9 and TRBJ1-4): DTGVSQNPRHKITKRGQNVTFRCDPISEHNRLYWYRQTLGQGPEFLTYFQNEAQLEKSRLLSDRFSAERPKGSFSTLEIQRTEQGDSAMYLCASSGTGLKVEKLFFGSGTQLSVL.

The V call is TRBV6-1, the J call TRBJ1-2; D is undetermined. V was cut by 1 base and J by 7 bases, with 16 bases left in between. The CDR3 covers 15 residues. Germline CDR1 reads MNHNS; CDR2 reads SASEGT. CDR3 protein: CASSEDGVARGGYTF. The CDR3 DNA is TGTGCCAGCAGTGAAGACGGCGTCGCTCGAGGTGGCTACACCTTC.

J is TRBJ1-1 and V is TRBV7-6; TRBD1 is a possible D gene (5 bases). Germline V CDR1 and CDR2: SGHVS, FNYEAQ. Deletions cut 2 bases from V and 3 bases from J, with 13 bases between. This CDR3 spans 15 amino acids. The CDR3 loop is CASSLTGGVDTEAFF. CDR3 sequence (DNA): TGTGCCAGCAGCTTAACGGGGGGGGTGGACACTGAAGCTTTCTTT.

This clone was observed a few times. The chain carries TRBV19 and TRBJ2-4, with 8 bases lining up with TRBD2. The germline CDR1 and CDR2 sequences are LNHDA and SQIVND (reference sequence). J lost 3 bases, V lost 4 bases, and 11 bases had no gene match. CDR3 length equals 17 residues. The CDR3 bases are TGTGCCAGTAGTAGTAGCGGGGCCCCAGGCGGCAAAAACATTCAGTACTTC. Amino acid sequence: CASSSSGAPGGKNIQYF.

This clone is a singleton in its sample. V usage is TRBV7-8 and J usage is TRBJ1-2; TRBD1 matches 7 bases. V shed 5 bases and J 3 bases; nucleotides not matched to a gene: 9. The CDR3 runs 15 residues. CDR1 SGHVS and CDR2 FQNEAQ come from the germline V gene. The CDR3 sequence is CASSQNRDRYYGYTF. CDR3 sequence (DNA): TGTGCCAGCAGCCAGAACAGGGACAGATACTATGGCTACACCTTC.

The rearrangement uses TRBV18 and TRBJ2-7; TRBD1 aligns across 9 bases. The CDR3 is 16 residues long. J was trimmed by 2 bases and V by 5 bases; bases with no gene match: 10. From germline, CDR1 is KGHSH and CDR2 LQKENI. The CDR3 reads CASSLGQGTITYEQYF. The CDR3 DNA is TGTGCCAGCTCATTAGGACAGGGGACTATTACCTACGAGCAGTACTTC.